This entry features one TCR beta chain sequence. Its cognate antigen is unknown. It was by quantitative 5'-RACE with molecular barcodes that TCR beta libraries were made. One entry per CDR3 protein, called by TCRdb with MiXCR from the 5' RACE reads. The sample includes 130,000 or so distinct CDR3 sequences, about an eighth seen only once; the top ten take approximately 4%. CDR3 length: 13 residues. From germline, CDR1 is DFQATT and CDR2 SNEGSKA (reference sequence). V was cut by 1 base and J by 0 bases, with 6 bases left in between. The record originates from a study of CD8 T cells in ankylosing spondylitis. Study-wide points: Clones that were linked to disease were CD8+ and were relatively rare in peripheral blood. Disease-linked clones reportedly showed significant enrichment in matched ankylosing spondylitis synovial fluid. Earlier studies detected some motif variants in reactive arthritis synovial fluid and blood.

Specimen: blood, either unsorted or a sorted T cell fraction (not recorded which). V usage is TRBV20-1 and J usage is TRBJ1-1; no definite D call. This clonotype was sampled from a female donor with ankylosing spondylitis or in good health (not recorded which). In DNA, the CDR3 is TGCAGTGCTAGAGTTGACATGAACACTGAAGCTTTCTTT. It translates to CSARVDMNTEAFF.